Below, 8 T cell receptor beta chains from the same sample are listed, as sequenced in a study of blood T cell repertoires in COVID-19. Sequenced by immunoSEQ multiplex PCR; TCRdb stores in-frame clones only, minus some. The table lists about 130,000 clones, 86% of them singletons. The material sequenced was peripheral blood. Receptors originate from a woman aged 45-60 years who had recovered from COVID-19.

The chain carries TRBV7-2 and TRBJ2-3; 11 bases map to TRBD1. There are 15 residues in the CDR3. V lost 5 bases to trimming and J lost 2 bases; unmatched junction nucleotides: 3. CDR1 and CDR2 from the germline V gene are SGHTA and FQGNSA. CDR3 sequence reads: CASSRDRGFTDTQYF. The CDR3 DNA reads TGTGCCAGCAGCAGGGACAGGGGGTTCACAGATACGCAGTATTTT.

The gene calls are TRBV19 and TRBJ1-1, with a possible D match to TRBD1 (6 bases). Germline CDR1 LNHDA, CDR2 SQIVND (reference sequence). The ends were cut back, 5 bases at V and 0 bases at J, with 10 bases in the middle. This CDR3 contains 14 residues. Written as DNA, the CDR3 is TGTGCCAGTAGTGCGGACAGACTGAACACTGAAGCTTTCTTT. Translation: CASSADRLNTEAFF.

V is TRBV19 and J is TRBJ1-1; 7 bases map to TRBD1. Per the germline V gene, CDR1 is LNHDA and CDR2 is SQIVND (reference sequence). V was clipped by 7 bases and J by 1 base; unmatched bases: 6. The CDR3 length is 14 residues. CDR3: CASTLTGENTEAFF. DNA of the CDR3: TGTGCCAGTACCCTTACAGGGGAGAACACTGAAGCTTTCTTT.

The V gene is TRBV9, the J gene TRBJ2-5, with a tentative D call TRBD1 (6 bases). This CDR3 has 13 residues. Germline V gene sequence: CDR1 SGDLS, CDR2 YYNGEE. The V end lost 0 bases, the J end lost 5 bases, and 8 bases lay between the germline ends. The CDR3: CASSVGGRETQYF. The CDR3 nucleotides read TGTGCCAGCAGCGTAGGGGGGCGGGAGACCCAGTACTTC. The whole variable domain, filled in from reference TRBV9 and TRBJ2-5, reads DSGVTQTPKHLITATGQRVTLRCSPRSGDLSVYWYQQSLDQGLQFLIQYYNGEERAKGNILERFSAQQFPDLHSELNLSSLELGDSALYFCASSVGGRETQYFGPGTRLLVL.

This chain joins TRBV7-9 and TRBJ1-6; TRBD1 agrees at 11 bases. This CDR3 spans 15 amino acids. Per the germline V gene, CDR1 is SEHNR and CDR2 is FQNEAQ (reference sequence). Trimming cost V 5 bases and J 7 bases; bases outside gene matches: 4. CDR3 amino acids: CASSTWDRGNSPLHF. CDR3 nucleotides: TGTGCCAGCAGCACTTGGGACAGGGGGAATTCACCCCTCCACTTT.

The chain uses TRBV5-8 and TRBJ2-7; TRBD1 aligns across 11 bases. The V and J ends lost 7 bases and 6 bases, in that order; junction bases with no gene match: 9. The CDR3 runs 14 residues. Germline V lookup: CDR1 SGHTS, CDR2 YDEGEE. DNA of the CDR3: TGTGCCAGCGGACGGGACAGGGGGTTTCCCGAGCAGTACTTC. Protein product: CASGRDRGFPEQYF.

The chain is built from TRBV19 and TRBJ1-6, with D possibly matching TRBD1 (5 bases). Deletions cut 4 bases from V and 7 bases from J, with 14 bases between. Germline V lookup: CDR1 LNHDA, CDR2 SQIVND (reference sequence). The CDR3 spans 15 residues. CDR3 in amino acids: CASSTQQVPNSPLHF. The CDR3 DNA follows: TGTGCCAGTAGTACCCAACAGGTACCAAATTCACCCCTCCACTTT.

Here the CDR3 DNA reads TGTGCCATCAGACAACAGGGAGGGAATTCACCCCTCCACTTT. Protein sequence: CAIRQQGGNSPLHF. The J gene is TRBJ1-6, the V gene TRBV10-3, with a tentative D call TRBD1 (6 bases). V lost 6 bases and J 7 bases, leaving 13 bases between the germline ends. From germline, CDR1 is ENHRY and CDR2 SYGVKD. CDR3 length: 14 amino acids.